This T cell receptor (beta chain) stems from a study of shared clonotypes between healthy human individuals. Study in general: A couple of female and three male donors aged 18 to 49 were enrolled.

CD45RO-negative CD8 cells positively selected for CCR7 made up the naive population, which excluded terminally differentiated effector memory CD45RA+ cells. Donors had no recently reported acute infections or vaccinations and were HIV-negative. Every immunoSEQ plate was one replicate of a subset's evenly spread DNA. Here immunoSEQ multiplex PCR was the method, and the copy in TCRdb shows in-frame clones only, minus some. The sample has some 2,100,000 clones, more than 85% seen once. A word on this clone: Its antigen is unknown.

General study findings and limits: Generation probabilities were higher for clonotypes shared across all four sorted-subset donors than for unshared ones.

The trim removed 1 base at V and 6 bases at J, leaving 6 bases unmatched. The CDR3 covers 16 residues. The germline gives CDR1 MNHEY, CDR2 SVGAGI. Specimen: naive CD8+ T cells from PBMCs. The TCR comes from a man aged 18 to 30 in good health. Some clones in this sample may be carry-over from other donors' samples. The J gene is TRBJ2-1, the V gene TRBV6-5; 10 bases fit TRBD2. CDR3 DNA: TGTGCCAGCAGTTACTTAGAGACTAGCGGGCGCAATGAGCAGTTCTTC. The encoded protein is CASSYLETSGRNEQFF.